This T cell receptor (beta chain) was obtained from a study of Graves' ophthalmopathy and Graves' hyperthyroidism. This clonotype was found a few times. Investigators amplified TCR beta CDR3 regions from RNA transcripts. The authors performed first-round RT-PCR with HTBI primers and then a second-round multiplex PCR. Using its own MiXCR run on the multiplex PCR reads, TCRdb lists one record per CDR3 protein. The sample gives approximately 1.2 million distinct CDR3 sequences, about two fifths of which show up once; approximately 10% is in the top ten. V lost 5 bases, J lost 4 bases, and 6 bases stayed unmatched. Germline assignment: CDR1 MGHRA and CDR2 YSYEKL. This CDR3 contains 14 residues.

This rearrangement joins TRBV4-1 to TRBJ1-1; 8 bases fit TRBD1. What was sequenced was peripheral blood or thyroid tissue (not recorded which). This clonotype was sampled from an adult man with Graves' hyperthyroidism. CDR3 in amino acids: CASSGRGQGTEAFF. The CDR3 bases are TGCGCCAGCAGCGGCAGGGGGCAGGGCACTGAAGCTTTCTTT.